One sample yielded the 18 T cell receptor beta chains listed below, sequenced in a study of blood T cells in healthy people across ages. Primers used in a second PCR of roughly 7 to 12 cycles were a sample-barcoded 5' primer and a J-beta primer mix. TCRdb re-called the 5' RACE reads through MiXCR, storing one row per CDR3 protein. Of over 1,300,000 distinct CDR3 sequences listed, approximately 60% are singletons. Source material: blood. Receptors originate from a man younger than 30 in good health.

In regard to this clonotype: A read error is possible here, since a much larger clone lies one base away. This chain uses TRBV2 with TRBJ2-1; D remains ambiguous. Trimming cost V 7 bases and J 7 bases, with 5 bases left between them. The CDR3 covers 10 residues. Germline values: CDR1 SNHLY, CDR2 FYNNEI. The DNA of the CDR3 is TGTGCCAGCAAGGTGAATGAGCAGTTCTTC. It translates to CASKVNEQFF.

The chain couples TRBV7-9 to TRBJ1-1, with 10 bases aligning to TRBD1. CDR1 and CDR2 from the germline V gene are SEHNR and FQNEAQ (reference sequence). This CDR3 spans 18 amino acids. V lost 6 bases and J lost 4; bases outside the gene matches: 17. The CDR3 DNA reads TGTGCCAGCAGGGAACGGACAGGGGGTATACCGGGCGGCACTGAAGCTTTCTTT. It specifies CASRERTGGIPGGTEAFF.

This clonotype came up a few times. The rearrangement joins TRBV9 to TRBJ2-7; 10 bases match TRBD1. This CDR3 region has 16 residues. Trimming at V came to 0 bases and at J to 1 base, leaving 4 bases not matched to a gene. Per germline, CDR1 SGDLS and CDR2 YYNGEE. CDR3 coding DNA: TGTGCCAGCAGCGTAGACCCGGGACAGGGGTCCTACGAGCAGTACTTC. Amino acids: CASSVDPGQGSYEQYF. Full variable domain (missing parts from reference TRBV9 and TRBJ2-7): DSGVTQTPKHLITATGQRVTLRCSPRSGDLSVYWYQQSLDQGLQFLIQYYNGEERAKGNILERFSAQQFPDLHSELNLSSLELGDSALYFCASSVDPGQGSYEQYFGPGTRLTVT.

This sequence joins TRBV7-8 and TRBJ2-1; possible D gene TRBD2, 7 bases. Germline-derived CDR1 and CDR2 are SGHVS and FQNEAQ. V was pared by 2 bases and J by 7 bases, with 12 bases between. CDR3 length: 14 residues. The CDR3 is CASSLRRGGNEQFF. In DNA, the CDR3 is TGTGCCAGCAGCTTAAGAAGGGGGGGGAATGAGCAGTTCTTC.

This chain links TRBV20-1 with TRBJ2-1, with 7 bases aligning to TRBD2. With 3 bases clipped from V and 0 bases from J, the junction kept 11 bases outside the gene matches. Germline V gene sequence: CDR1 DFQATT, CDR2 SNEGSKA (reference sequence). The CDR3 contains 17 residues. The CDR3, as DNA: TGCAGTGCTAGCCCCGTCCCTAGCGGTTACTCCTACAATGAGCAGTTCTTC. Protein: CSASPVPSGYSYNEQFF.

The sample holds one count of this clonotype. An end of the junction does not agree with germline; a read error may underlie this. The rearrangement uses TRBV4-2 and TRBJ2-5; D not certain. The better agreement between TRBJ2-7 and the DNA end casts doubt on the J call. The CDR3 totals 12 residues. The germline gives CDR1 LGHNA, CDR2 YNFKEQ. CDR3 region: CASNQMNYEQYF. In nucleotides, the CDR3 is TGTGCCAGCAACCAAATGAATTACGAGCAGTACTTC.

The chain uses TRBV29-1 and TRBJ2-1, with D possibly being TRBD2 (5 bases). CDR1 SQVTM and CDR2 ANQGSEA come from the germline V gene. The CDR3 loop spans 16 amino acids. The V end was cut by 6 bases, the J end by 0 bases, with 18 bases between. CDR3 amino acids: CSVPMYGGSSYNEQFF. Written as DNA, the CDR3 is TGCAGCGTCCCCATGTACGGTGGGAGCTCCTACAATGAGCAGTTCTTC.

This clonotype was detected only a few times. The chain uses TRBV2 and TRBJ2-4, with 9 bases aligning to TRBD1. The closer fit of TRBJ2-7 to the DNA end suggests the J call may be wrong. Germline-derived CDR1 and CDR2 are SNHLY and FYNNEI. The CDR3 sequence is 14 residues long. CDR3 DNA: TGTGCCAGCAGTGAACCGGACAGGGGCTACGAGCAGTACTTC. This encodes CASSEPDRGYEQYF.

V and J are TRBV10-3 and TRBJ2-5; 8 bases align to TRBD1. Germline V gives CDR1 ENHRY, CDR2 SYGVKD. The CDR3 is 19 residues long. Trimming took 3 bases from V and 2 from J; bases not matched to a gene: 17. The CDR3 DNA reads TGTGCCATCAGTGACACCCCGAACCTCGGACAGGGTCGACAAGAGACCCAGTACTTC. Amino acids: CAISDTPNLGQGRQETQYF.

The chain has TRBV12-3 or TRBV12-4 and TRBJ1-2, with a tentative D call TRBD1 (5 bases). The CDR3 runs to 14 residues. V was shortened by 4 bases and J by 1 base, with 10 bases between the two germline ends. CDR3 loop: CASSWGSLNYGYTF. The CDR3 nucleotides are TGTGCCAGCAGTTGGGGGTCCCTTAACTATGGCTACACCTTC.

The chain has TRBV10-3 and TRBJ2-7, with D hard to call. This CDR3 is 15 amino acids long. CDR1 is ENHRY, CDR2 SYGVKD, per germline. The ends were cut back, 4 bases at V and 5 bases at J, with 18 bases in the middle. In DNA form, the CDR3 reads TGTGCCATCAGTGGTGCCGCTCTTGCTGGGGACGAGCAGTACTTC. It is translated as CAISGAALAGDEQYF.

In nucleotides, the CDR3 is TGCGCCAGCAGGGGCCCACTCCGAGATACGCAGTATTTT. Amino acids: CASRGPLRDTQYF. The chain has TRBV4-1 and TRBJ2-3, with D unclear. The V end lost 6 bases, the J end lost 5 bases, and 12 bases lay between the germline ends. The CDR3 consists of 13 residues. Germline CDR1 reads MGHRA; CDR2 reads YSYEKL.

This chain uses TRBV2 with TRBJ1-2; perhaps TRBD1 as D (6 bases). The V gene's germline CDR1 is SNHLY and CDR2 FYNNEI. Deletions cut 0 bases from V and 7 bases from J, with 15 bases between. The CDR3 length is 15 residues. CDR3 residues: CASSEARGGGAGYTF. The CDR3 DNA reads TGTGCCAGCAGTGAAGCGCGCGGAGGGGGAGCTGGCTACACCTTC.

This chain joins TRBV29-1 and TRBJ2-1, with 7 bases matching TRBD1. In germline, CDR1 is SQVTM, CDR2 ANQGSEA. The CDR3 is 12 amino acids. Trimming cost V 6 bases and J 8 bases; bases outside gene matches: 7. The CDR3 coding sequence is TGCAGCGTGGATACGAGGGGGCATGAGCAGTTCTTC. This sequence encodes CSVDTRGHEQFF.

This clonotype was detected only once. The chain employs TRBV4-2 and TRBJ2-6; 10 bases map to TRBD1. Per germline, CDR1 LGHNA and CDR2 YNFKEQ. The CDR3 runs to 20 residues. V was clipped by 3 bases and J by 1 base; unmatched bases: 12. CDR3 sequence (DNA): TGTGCCAGCAGCCAGATGTTAGGGGGACAGGGGCGATCTGGGGCCAACGTCCTGACTTTC. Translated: CASSQMLGGQGRSGANVLTF.

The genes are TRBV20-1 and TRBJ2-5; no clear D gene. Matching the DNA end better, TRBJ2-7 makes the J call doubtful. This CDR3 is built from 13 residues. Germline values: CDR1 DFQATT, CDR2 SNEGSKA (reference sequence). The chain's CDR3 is CSARDGVLNEQYF. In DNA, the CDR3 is TGCAGTGCTAGAGACGGAGTCCTTAACGAGCAGTACTTC.

The CDR3 region is CAISEGDRGREQYF. In DNA, the CDR3 is TGTGCCATCAGTGAGGGTGACAGGGGACGCGAGCAGTACTTC. V usage is TRBV10-3 and J usage is TRBJ2-7; TRBD1 aligns across 8 bases. CDR3 size: 14 residues. The trim removed 2 bases at V and 6 bases at J, leaving 6 bases unmatched. The germline gives CDR1 ENHRY, CDR2 SYGVKD.

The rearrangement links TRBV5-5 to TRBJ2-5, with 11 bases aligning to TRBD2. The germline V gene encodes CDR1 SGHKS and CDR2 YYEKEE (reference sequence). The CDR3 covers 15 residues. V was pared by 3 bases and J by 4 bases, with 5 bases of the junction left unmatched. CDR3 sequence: CASSSLAGVRETQYF. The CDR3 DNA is TGTGCCAGCAGCTCACTAGCGGGAGTTCGAGAGACCCAGTACTTC. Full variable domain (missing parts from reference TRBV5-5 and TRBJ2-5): DAGVTQSPTHLIKTRGQQVTLRCSPISGHKSVSWYQQVLGQGPQFIFQYYEKEERGRGNFPDRFSARQFPNYSSELNVNALLLGDSALYLCASSSLAGVRETQYFGPGTRLLVL.